This T cell receptor beta chain was sequenced for a study of Graves' ophthalmopathy and Graves' hyperthyroidism. Study-wide findings and caveats: Among thyroid clonotypes expanded above 0.001 frequency, most also appeared in blood. For separating ophthalmopathy from stable hyperthyroidism, a 13-signature model gave 85% to 90% sensitivity and roughly 83% specificity.

Patients newly diagnosed with hyperthyroidism, under 2 months' duration, were aged 18 to 65, the study reports. This clonotype was counted ten times or more. Its antigen remains unidentified. Amplification of the TCR beta CDR3 regions used RNA transcripts (as template). Investigators did first-round RT-PCR with HTBI primers, then second-round multiplex PCR. TCRdb called the multiplex PCR reads again in MiXCR, with one record for every CDR3 protein. Of more than 1,000,000 distinct CDR3 sequences in the sample, 35% to 45% were seen once. The CDR3 runs to 13 residues. CDR1 is ENHRY, CDR2 SYGVKD, per germline. The V end was cut by 9 bases, the J end by 5 bases, with 13 bases between.

The chain carries TRBV10-3 and TRBJ2-2; D gene unclear. The sequencing input was peripheral blood or thyroid tissue (not recorded which). The TCR was taken from an adult man with Graves' hyperthyroidism. CDR3 nucleotides: TGTGCCATAGACTCGAGTGGGACCGGGGAGCTGTTTTTT. The encoded protein is CAIDSSGTGELFF.